These 28 T cell receptor beta chains originate from one sample sequenced in a study of blood T cell repertoires in COVID-19. Here immunoSEQ multiplex PCR was the method, and the copy in TCRdb shows in-frame clones only, minus some. This sample has about 86,000 clones, with roughly 88% found just once. Sequencing used peripheral blood. The receptors shown here come from a woman of 80 years or more with active or convalescent COVID-19.

A single count supports this clone. The chain combines TRBV5-1 with TRBJ2-3; D perhaps matches TRBD1 (6 bases). Per germline, CDR1 SGHRS and CDR2 YFSETQ. V lost 9 bases, J lost 0 bases, and 20 bases lay in between. The CDR3 runs to 16 residues. CDR3 in DNA: TGCGCCAATCTTGGACCAGGGGCCCTTAGCACAGATACGCAGTATTTT. The encoded protein is CANLGPGALSTDTQYF.

The V call is TRBV11-3, the J call TRBJ1-1, with no clear D. V lost 3 bases to trimming and J lost 7 bases, with 12 bases between them. The CDR3 is made up of 13 amino acids. Germline values: CDR1 SGHNT, CDR2 YENEEA. As DNA, the CDR3 is TGTGCCAGCAGCTTTGTGACGGCAGGTGAAGCTTTCTTT. Translating gives CASSFVTAGEAFF.

The CDR3: CASSTNRGLPEAFF. The CDR3 region has the DNA TGTGCCAGCAGCACAAACAGGGGTCTCCCTGAAGCTTTCTTT. J is TRBJ1-1 and V is TRBV5-4; TRBD1 agrees at 7 bases. This CDR3 has 14 residues. In germline, CDR1 is SGHNT, CDR2 YYREEE (reference sequence). J gave up 6 bases and V 4 bases, and 9 bases lay outside the gene matches.

V gene TRBV9 combines with J gene TRBJ2-1; D is undetermined. CDR3 length: 16 residues. The V end lost 4 bases, the J end lost 2 bases, and 16 bases lay between the germline ends. Per the germline V gene, CDR1 is SGDLS and CDR2 is YYNGEE. CDR3 amino acids: CASSTLPAETYNEQFF. Written as DNA, the CDR3 is TGTGCCAGCAGCACGCTCCCTGCCGAGACCTACAATGAGCAGTTCTTC.

The rearrangement joins TRBV5-1 to TRBJ1-6, with D possibly TRBD1 on 5 matching bases. V was pared by 4 bases and J by 7 bases, with 15 bases between. The CDR3 extends over 15 amino acids. Germline V CDR1 and CDR2: SGHRS, YFSETQ. As DNA, the CDR3 is TGCGCCAGCAGCACGTCGGGGGTTATAAATTCACCCCTCCACTTT. Encoded protein: CASSTSGVINSPLHF.

The rearrangement uses TRBV5-6 and TRBJ2-3; TRBD2 might be the D (5 bases). Trimming took 0 bases from V and 5 from J, leaving 16 bases between them. The CDR3 runs to 16 residues. From germline, CDR1 is SGHDT and CDR2 YYEEEE. The CDR3 nucleotides are TGTGCCAGCAGCTTGGGGGCTAGCTCTGCTAAAGATACGCAGTATTTT. It specifies CASSLGASSAKDTQYF.

This clone showed up just once. The chain links TRBV29-1 to TRBJ1-3; tentatively, D is TRBD1 (5 bases). Germline V gene sequence: CDR1 SQVTM, CDR2 ANQGSEA. This CDR3 spans 12 amino acids. V was cut by 5 bases and J by 4 bases, with 9 bases left in between. CDR3 bases: TGCAGCGTTTGCTACAGGGGAAACACCATATATTTT. Amino acid sequence: CSVCYRGNTIYF.

This clone was counted a single time. In nucleotides, the CDR3 is TGTGCCAGCAGCTTGGTGTCGGGACTAGCCAAAAACATTCAGTACTTC. This encodes CASSLVSGLAKNIQYF. V is TRBV5-6 and J is TRBJ2-4; D possibly corresponds to TRBD2 (6 bases). V was shortened by 0 bases and J by 0 bases, with 10 bases between the two germline ends. Germline V gene data show CDR1 as SGHDT and CDR2 as YYEEEE. This CDR3 is 16 amino acids long.

Here the CDR3 reads CASTQPGGANVLTF. CDR3 DNA sequence: TGTGCCAGCACCCAACCAGGCGGGGCCAACGTCCTGACTTTC. The chain is built from TRBV9 and TRBJ2-6; the D is unclear. Trimming cost V 6 bases and J 4 bases, with 11 bases left between them. Germline values: CDR1 SGDLS, CDR2 YYNGEE. The CDR3 sequence is 14 residues long.

This clone was picked up a small number of times. The genes are TRBV9 and TRBJ2-2, with 9 bases identical to TRBD2. This CDR3 comprises 14 residues. CDR1 and CDR2 (germline): SGDLS, YYNGEE. V dropped 4 bases and J dropped 5; count of bases not matched to a gene: 3. The CDR3 DNA follows: TGTGCCAGCAGCCTCGCGGGAGGGACCGGGGAGCTGTTTTTT. Translating gives CASSLAGGTGELFF.

CDR3 protein: CASSPRTASTDTQYF. The CDR3 DNA reads as TGTGCCAGCAGCCCACGGACAGCTAGCACAGATACGCAGTATTTT. The chain uses TRBV7-9 and TRBJ2-3; D possibly corresponds to TRBD1 (6 bases). This CDR3 spans 15 amino acids. Trimming removed 5 bases at V and 0 bases at J, with 12 bases between. Germline V gene data show CDR1 as SEHNR and CDR2 as FQNEAQ (reference sequence).

The CDR3 sequence is CASVASGPSRETQYF. As DNA, the CDR3 is TGTGCCAGCGTGGCTAGCGGGCCCTCGCGAGAGACCCAGTACTTC. The rearrangement joins TRBV28 to TRBJ2-5; 8 bases match TRBD2. V was clipped by 8 bases and J by 4 bases; unmatched bases: 12. This CDR3 is built from 15 residues. Per the germline V gene, CDR1 is MDHEN and CDR2 is SYDVKM.

This clone has a single count. The chain joins TRBV3-1 (or the pseudogene TRBV3-2) to TRBJ2-5, with 7 bases identical to TRBD2. CDR1 and CDR2 from the germline V gene are LGHDT and YNNKEL (reference sequence). The length of the CDR3 is 17 residues. Trimming removed 0 bases from V and 5 bases from J; junction bases left unmatched: 12. This CDR3 is CASSQDVRAGSAETQYF. In DNA, the CDR3 is TGTGCCAGCAGCCAAGATGTCAGAGCGGGGAGCGCGGAGACCCAGTACTTC.

V and J are TRBV6-2 or TRBV6-3 and TRBJ2-7; TRBD2 aligns across 8 bases. The germline V gene encodes CDR1 MNHEY and CDR2 SVGEGT. V trimming: 0 bases; J trimming: 6 bases; junction bases outside the gene matches: 4. The CDR3 sequence is 14 residues long. CDR3 protein: CASSYSGTSVEQYF. The CDR3 DNA sequence: TGTGCCAGCAGTTACTCGGGGACTAGTGTCGAGCAGTACTTC.

The V gene is TRBV29-1, the J gene TRBJ1-1; D ambiguous. With 4 bases removed from V and 3 bases from J, the gap between germline ends came to 12 bases. The CDR3 runs 13 residues. Germline-derived CDR1 and CDR2 are SQVTM and ANQGSEA. The CDR3 DNA follows: TGCAGCGTTGCACCTTACGGAGACACTGAAGCTTTCTTT. It translates to CSVAPYGDTEAFF.

V usage is TRBV2 and J usage is TRBJ2-7; 9 bases align to TRBD1. Per the germline V gene, CDR1 is SNHLY and CDR2 is FYNNEI. After removal of 7 bases from V and 5 bases from J, the junction contained 9 bases not matched to a gene. The CDR3 sequence is 14 residues long. The CDR3 here is CASTLGGQGDEQYF. The CDR3 nucleotides are TGTGCCAGCACCCTAGGGGGACAGGGCGACGAGCAGTACTTC.

This rearrangement joins TRBV7-6 to TRBJ2-7; D might be TRBD1 (6 bases). The CDR3 is 14 amino acids. Trimming shortened V by 5 bases and J by 4 bases, and 15 bases separated the two germline ends. The germline CDR1 and CDR2 sequences are SGHVS and FNYEAQ. The chain's CDR3 is CASSLTGKRYEQYF. Written as DNA, the CDR3 is TGTGCCAGCAGCCTTACAGGGAAACGGTACGAGCAGTACTTC. The full variable domain, completed using reference TRBV7-6 and TRBJ2-7, is GAGVSQSPRYKVTKRGQDVALRCDPISGHVSLYWYRQALGQGPEFLTYFNYEAQQDKSGLPNDRFSAERPEGSISTLTIQRTEQRDSAMYRCASSLTGKRYEQYFGPGTRLTVT.

The chain's CDR3 is CSVRQGTYEQYF. CDR3 sequence (DNA): TGCAGCGTCCGACAGGGGACCTACGAGCAGTACTTC. The chain is built from TRBV29-1 and TRBJ2-7; 8 nucleotides align to TRBD1. This CDR3 has 12 residues. From germline, CDR1 is SQVTM and CDR2 ANQGSEA. Trimming removed 6 bases from V and 2 bases from J; junction bases left unmatched: 3.

The rearrangement uses TRBV6-1 and TRBJ2-1, with a weak D call TRBD2 (6 bases). CDR1 and CDR2 (germline): MNHNS, SASEGT. The CDR3 is made up of 14 amino acids. Trimming cost V 2 bases and J 7 bases, with 12 bases left between them. CDR3 coding DNA: TGTGCCAGCAGTGAACGGACTACGTTGAATGAGCAGTTCTTC. It encodes CASSERTTLNEQFF.

This chain joins TRBV5-1 and TRBJ1-2; 11 positions match TRBD1. With V trimmed by 0 bases and J by 7 bases, 8 bases remained unmatched. CDR3 length: 16 amino acids. Germline CDR1 reads SGHRS; CDR2 reads YFSETQ. CDR3 sequence: CASSLEVGQGAVGYTF. DNA of the CDR3: TGCGCCAGCAGCTTGGAAGTAGGACAGGGGGCGGTTGGCTACACCTTC.

Comments on this clone: This specimen includes other DNA sequences encoding the same CDR3. CDR3 in DNA: TGTGCCAGCAGTGAACAGGGGAGTAATCAGCCCCAGCATTTT. It is translated as CASSEQGSNQPQHF. The V and J genes are TRBV2 and TRBJ1-5; possible D gene TRBD1, 6 bases. Germline CDR1 and CDR2: SNHLY and FYNNEI. CDR3 length: 14 amino acids. V lost 2 bases, J lost 4 bases, and 9 bases lay in between.

This rearrangement joins TRBV9 to TRBJ1-4; weak D call: TRBD1 (6 bases). This CDR3 is 16 amino acids long. V lost 4 bases, J lost 6 bases, and 19 bases lay in between. Looked up from germline, CDR1 is SGDLS and CDR2 is YYNGEE. The CDR3 DNA sequence: TGTGCCAGCAGCCCGCGAGACAGGTTACGTGATGAAAAACTGTTTTTT. Protein: CASSPRDRLRDEKLFF.

The chain links TRBV28 to TRBJ2-7; D perhaps matches TRBD1 (6 bases). V lost 6 bases, J lost 4 bases, and 19 bases lay in between. Germline V lookup: CDR1 MDHEN, CDR2 SYDVKM. This CDR3 is 15 amino acids long. The CDR3 DNA is TGTGCCAGCAGGGGGATACAGGGTATTTCGTACGAGCAGTACTTC. It specifies CASRGIQGISYEQYF.

This clone was observed a handful of times. The J gene is TRBJ1-2, the V gene TRBV12-3 or TRBV12-4; a possible D gene is TRBD1 (5 bases). The CDR3 contains 13 residues. The V end lost 4 bases, the J end lost 8 bases, and 14 bases lay between the germline ends. The CDR3 spells CASSSTGEEGYTF. The CDR3 DNA reads TGTGCCAGCAGTTCCACAGGTGAAGAGGGCTACACCTTC.

The chain is built from TRBV30 and TRBJ2-7; TRBD1 is a possible D gene (5 bases). Germline-derived CDR1 and CDR2 are GTSNPN and SVGIG (reference sequence). V dropped 0 bases and J dropped 5 bases, with 14 bases sitting between them. The CDR3 contains 14 residues. CDR3 sequence (DNA): TGTGCCTGGAGTGTAGGGGCCCGGGTGGACGAGCAGTACTTC. Translating it yields CAWSVGARVDEQYF.

The CDR3 region has the DNA TGCGCCAGCAGCCTTACCGGGACTAGCGGGAGGCCTAATGAGCAGTTCTTC. It encodes CASSLTGTSGRPNEQFF. This rearrangement joins TRBV5-1 to TRBJ2-1; 15 bases map to TRBD2. There are 17 residues in the CDR3. The ends lost 4 bases at V and 7 bases at J; junction bases unmatched: 9. Germline CDR1 is SGHRS and CDR2 is YFSETQ.

This chain links TRBV10-1 with TRBJ2-5; 11 bases map to TRBD1. The V gene end was trimmed by 0 bases and the J gene end by 7 bases; junction bases not matched to a gene: 1. The CDR3 loop spans 14 amino acids. Germline V gene lookup returns CDR1 WNHNN and CDR2 SYGVQD (reference sequence). CDR3: CASSESGTGGTQYF. The DNA for the CDR3 is TGCGCCAGCAGTGAGTCCGGGACAGGGGGGACCCAGTACTTC.

The V gene is TRBV28, the J gene TRBJ2-7; 8 bases fit TRBD1. The germline CDR1 and CDR2 sequences are MDHEN and SYDVKM. The CDR3 length is 14 residues. After removal of 6 bases from V and 1 base from J, the junction contained 5 bases not matched to a gene. CDR3 in amino acids: CASSFRTGSYEQYF. Here the CDR3 DNA reads TGTGCCAGCAGCTTTCGGACAGGGTCCTACGAGCAGTACTTC.